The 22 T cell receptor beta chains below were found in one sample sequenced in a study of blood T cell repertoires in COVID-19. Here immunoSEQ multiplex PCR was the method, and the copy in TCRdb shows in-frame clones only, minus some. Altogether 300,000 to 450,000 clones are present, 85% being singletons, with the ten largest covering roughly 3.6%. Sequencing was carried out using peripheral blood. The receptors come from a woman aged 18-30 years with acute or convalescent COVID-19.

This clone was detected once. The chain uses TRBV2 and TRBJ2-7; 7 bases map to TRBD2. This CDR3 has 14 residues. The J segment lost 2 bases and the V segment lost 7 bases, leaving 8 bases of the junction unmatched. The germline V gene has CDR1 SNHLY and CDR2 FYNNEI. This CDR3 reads CASNGASGPYEQYF. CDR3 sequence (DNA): TGTGCCAGCAACGGGGCTAGCGGACCCTACGAGCAGTACTTC.

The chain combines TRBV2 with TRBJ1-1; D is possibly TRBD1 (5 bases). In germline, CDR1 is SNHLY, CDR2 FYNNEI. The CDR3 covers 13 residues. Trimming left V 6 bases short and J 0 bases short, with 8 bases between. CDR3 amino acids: CASRQDMNTEAFF. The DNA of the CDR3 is TGTGCCAGCAGACAGGATATGAACACTGAAGCTTTCTTT.

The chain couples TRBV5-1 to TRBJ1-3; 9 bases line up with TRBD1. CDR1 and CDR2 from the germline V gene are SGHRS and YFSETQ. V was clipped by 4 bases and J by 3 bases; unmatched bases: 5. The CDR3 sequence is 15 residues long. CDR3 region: CASSGGTGYGNTIYF. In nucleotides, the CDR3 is TGCGCCAGCAGCGGGGGGACAGGGTATGGAAACACCATATATTTT.

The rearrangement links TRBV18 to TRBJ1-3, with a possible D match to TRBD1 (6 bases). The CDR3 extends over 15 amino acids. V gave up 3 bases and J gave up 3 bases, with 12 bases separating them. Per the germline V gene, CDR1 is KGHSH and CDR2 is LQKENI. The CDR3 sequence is CASSPQTGDGNTIYF. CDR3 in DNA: TGTGCCAGCTCACCCCAGACAGGTGATGGAAACACCATATATTTT.

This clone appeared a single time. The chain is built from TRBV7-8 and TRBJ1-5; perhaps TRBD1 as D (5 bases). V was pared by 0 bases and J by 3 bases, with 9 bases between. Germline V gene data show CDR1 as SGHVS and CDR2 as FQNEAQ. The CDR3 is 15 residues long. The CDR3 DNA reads TGTGCCAGCAGCTTAGCAGGGGCTGTCAATCAGCCCCAGCATTTT. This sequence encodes CASSLAGAVNQPQHF.

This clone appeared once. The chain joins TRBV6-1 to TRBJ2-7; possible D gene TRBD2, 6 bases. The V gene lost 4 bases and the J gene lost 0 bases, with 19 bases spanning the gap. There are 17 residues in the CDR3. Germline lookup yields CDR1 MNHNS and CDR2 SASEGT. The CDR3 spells CASSGTTRDSYSYEQYF. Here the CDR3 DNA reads TGTGCCAGCAGTGGTACGACCCGGGACTCATACTCCTACGAGCAGTACTTC.

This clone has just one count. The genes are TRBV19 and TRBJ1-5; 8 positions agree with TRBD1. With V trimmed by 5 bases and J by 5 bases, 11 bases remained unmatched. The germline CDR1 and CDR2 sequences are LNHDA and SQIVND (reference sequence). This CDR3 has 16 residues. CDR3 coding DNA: TGTGCCAGTAGTGCGCTGGACAGGGCGGTAGATCAGCCCCAGCATTTT. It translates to CASSALDRAVDQPQHF.

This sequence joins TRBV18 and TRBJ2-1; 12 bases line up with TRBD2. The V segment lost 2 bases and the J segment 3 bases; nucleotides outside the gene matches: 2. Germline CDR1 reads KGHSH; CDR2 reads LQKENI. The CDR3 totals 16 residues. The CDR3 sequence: CASSPGLAGFYNEQFF. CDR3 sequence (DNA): TGTGCCAGCTCACCAGGACTAGCGGGGTTCTACAATGAGCAGTTCTTC.

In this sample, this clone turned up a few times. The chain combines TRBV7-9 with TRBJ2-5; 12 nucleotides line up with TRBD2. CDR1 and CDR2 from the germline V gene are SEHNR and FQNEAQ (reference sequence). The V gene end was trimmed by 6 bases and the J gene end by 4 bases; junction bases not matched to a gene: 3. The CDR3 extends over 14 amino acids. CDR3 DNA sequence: TGTGCCAGCAGTAGGGGACTAGCGGGAGAGACCCAGTACTTC. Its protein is CASSRGLAGETQYF.

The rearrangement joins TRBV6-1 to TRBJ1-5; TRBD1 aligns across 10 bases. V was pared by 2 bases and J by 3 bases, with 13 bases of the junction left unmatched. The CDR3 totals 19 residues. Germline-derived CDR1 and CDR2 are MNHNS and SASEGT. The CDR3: CASSEHFFRQGAVNQPQHF. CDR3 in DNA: TGTGCCAGCAGTGAACACTTCTTTCGACAGGGGGCGGTCAATCAGCCCCAGCATTTT.

The CDR3 protein is CASSPTLGQVAAFITEAFF. In nucleotides, the CDR3 is TGTGCCAGCAGTCCCACCTTGGGGCAGGTGGCCGCGTTTATCACTGAAGCTTTCTTT. The gene calls are TRBV6-6 and TRBJ1-1, with D possibly being TRBD1 (5 bases). This CDR3 spans 19 amino acids. Germline CDR1 reads MNHNY; CDR2 reads SVGAGI (reference sequence). The germline V and J ends were trimmed by 5 bases and 4 bases, with 29 bases remaining between them.

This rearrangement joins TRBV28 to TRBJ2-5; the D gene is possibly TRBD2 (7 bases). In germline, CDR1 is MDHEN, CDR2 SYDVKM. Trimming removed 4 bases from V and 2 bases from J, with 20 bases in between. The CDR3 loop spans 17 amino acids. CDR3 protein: CASSYPRGGDGQETQYF. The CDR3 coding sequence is TGTGCCAGCAGTTATCCCCGAGGGGGGGACGGACAAGAGACCCAGTACTTC.

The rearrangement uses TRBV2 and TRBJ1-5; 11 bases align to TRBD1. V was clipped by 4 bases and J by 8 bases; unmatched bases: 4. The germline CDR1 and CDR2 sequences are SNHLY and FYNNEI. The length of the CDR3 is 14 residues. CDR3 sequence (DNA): TGTGCCAGCAGTGCGGGGACAGGGGGTAAGCCCCAGCATTTT. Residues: CASSAGTGGKPQHF.

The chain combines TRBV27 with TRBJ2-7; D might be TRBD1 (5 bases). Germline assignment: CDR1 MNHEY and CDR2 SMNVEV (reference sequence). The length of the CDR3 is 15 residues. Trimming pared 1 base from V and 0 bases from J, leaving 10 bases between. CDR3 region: CASSLFRVHSYEQYF. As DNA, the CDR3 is TGTGCCAGCAGTTTATTCAGGGTACACTCCTACGAGCAGTACTTC.

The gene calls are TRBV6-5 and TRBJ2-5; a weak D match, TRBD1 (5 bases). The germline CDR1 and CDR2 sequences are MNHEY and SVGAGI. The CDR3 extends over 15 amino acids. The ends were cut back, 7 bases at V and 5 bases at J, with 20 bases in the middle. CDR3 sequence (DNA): TGTGCCAGCATGCTACAAAGGGGCAGGGCCGAGACCCAGTACTTC. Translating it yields CASMLQRGRAETQYF.

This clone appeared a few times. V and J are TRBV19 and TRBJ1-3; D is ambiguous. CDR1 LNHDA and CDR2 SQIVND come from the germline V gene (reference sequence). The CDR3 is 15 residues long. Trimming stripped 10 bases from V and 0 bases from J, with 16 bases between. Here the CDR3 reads CATLRQARSGNTIYF. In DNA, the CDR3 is TGTGCCACCCTCCGGCAGGCCCGCTCTGGAAACACCATATATTTT.

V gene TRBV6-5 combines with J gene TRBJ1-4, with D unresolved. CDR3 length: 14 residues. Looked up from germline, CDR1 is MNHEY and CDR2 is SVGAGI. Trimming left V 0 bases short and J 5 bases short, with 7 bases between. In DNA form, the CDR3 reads TGTGCCAGCAGTTACTCGGGCAGCAATGAAAAACTGTTTTTT. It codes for CASSYSGSNEKLFF.

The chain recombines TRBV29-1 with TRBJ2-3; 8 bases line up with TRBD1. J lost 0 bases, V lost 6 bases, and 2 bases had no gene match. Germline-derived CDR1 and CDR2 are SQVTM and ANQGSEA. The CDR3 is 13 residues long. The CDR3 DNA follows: TGCAGCGTCCGGACAGGGAGCACAGATACGCAGTATTTT. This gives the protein CSVRTGSTDTQYF.

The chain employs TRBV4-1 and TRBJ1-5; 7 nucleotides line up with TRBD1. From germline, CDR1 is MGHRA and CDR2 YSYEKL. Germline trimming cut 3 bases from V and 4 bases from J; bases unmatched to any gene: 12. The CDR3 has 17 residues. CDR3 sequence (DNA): TGCGCCAGCAGCCAGCTGCCGGGACAGAGTATGAATCAGCCCCAGCATTTT. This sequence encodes CASSQLPGQSMNQPQHF.

As DNA, the CDR3 is TGTGCCAGCAGTCCCCCGAGCGGGGTCGAGCAGTACTTC. This encodes CASSPPSGVEQYF. V and J are TRBV2 and TRBJ2-7, with TRBD2 matching 7 bases. V dropped 5 bases and J dropped 6; count of bases not matched to a gene: 7. In germline, CDR1 is SNHLY, CDR2 FYNNEI. The CDR3 is made up of 13 amino acids.

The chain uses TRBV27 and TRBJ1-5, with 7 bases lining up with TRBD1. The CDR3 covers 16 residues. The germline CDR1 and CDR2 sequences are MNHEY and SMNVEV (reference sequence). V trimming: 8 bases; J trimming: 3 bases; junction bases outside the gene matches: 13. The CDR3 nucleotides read TGTGCCAGCGGGGGAACACAGGGGCGCGTCAATCAGCCCCAGCATTTT. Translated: CASGGTQGRVNQPQHF.

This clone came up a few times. CDR3 region: CASRRPDRGNTEAFF. For the CDR3, the DNA is TGTGCCAGCAGGAGACCGGACAGGGGAAACACTGAAGCTTTCTTT. The chain combines TRBV2 with TRBJ1-1; 9 nucleotides match TRBD1. CDR1 is SNHLY and CDR2 is FYNNEI in the germline V gene. V was clipped by 6 bases and J by 2 bases; unmatched bases: 7. The CDR3 covers 15 residues.